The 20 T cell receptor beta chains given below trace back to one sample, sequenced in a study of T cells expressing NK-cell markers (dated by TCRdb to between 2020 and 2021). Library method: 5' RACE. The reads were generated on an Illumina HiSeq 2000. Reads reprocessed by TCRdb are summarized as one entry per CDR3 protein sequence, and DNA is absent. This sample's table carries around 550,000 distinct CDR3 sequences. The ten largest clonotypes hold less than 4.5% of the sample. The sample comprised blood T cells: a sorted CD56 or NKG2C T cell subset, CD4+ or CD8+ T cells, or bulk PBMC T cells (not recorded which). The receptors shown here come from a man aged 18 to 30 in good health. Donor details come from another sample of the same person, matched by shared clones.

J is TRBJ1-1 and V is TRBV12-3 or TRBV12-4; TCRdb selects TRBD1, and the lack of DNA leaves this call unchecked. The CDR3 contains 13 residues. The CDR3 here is CASTGRGNTEAFF.

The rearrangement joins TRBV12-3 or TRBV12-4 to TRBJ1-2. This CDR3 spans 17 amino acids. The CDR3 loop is CASSSREAGLPHYGYTF.

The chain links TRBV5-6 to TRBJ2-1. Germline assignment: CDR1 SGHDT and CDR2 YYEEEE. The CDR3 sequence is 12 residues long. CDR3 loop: CASRVRYNEQFF.

CDR3 region: CASSQDVAGEVSSYEQYF. V and J are TRBV4-3 and TRBJ2-7; without DNA, the TCRdb call of TRBD2 cannot be checked. Germline CDR1 LGHNA, CDR2 YSLEER. This CDR3 contains 18 residues.

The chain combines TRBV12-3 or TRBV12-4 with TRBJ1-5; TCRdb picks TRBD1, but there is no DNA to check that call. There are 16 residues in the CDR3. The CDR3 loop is CASSLRQGEYNQPQHF.

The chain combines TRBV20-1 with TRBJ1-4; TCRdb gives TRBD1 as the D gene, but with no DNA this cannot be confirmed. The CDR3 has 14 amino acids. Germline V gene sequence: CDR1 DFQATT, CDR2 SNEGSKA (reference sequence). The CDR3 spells CSASPGTGNEKLFF.

The CDR3 reads CSVGLAAYQETQYF. The chain employs TRBV29-1 and TRBJ2-5; the D call from TCRdb, TRBD2, cannot be confirmed without DNA. Germline V CDR1 and CDR2: SQVTM, ANQGSEA. The CDR3 loop spans 14 amino acids.

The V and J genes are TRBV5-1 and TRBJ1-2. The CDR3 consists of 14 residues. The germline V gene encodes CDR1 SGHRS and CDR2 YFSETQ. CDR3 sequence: CASSLDEGRIGYTF.

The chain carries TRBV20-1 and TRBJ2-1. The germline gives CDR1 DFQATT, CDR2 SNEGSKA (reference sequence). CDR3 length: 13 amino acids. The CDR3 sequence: CSASRETYNEQFF.

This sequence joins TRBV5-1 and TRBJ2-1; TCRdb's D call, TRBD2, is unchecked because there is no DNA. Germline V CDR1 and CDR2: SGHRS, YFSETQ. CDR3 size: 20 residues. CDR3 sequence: CASSLEGLAGAVGSYNEQFF. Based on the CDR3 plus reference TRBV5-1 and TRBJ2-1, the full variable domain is KAGVTQTPRYLIKTRGQQVTLSCSPISGHRSVSWYQQTPGQGLQFLFEYFSETQRNKGNFPGRFSGRQFSNSRSEMNVSTLELGDSALYLCASSLEGLAGAVGSYNEQFFGPGTRLTVL.

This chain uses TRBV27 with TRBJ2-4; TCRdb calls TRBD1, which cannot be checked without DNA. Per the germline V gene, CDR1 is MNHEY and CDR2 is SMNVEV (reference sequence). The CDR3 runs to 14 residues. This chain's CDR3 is CASRNGQGKNIQYF.

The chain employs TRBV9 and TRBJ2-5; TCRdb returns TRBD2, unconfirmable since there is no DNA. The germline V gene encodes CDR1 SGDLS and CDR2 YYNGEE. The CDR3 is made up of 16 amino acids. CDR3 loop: CASSKGLAGGPETQYF. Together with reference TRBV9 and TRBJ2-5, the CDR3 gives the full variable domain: DSGVTQTPKHLITATGQRVTLRCSPRSGDLSVYWYQQSLDQGLQFLIQYYNGEERAKGNILERFSAQQFPDLHSELNLSSLELGDSALYFCASSKGLAGGPETQYFGPGTRLLVL.

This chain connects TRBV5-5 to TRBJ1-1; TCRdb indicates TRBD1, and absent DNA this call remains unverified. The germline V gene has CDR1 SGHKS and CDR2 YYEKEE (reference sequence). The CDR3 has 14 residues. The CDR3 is CASSRGTGNTEAFF. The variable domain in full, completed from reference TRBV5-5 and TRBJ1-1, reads DAGVTQSPTHLIKTRGQQVTLRCSPISGHKSVSWYQQVLGQGPQFIFQYYEKEERGRGNFPDRFSARQFPNYSSELNVNALLLGDSALYLCASSRGTGNTEAFFGQGTRLTVV.

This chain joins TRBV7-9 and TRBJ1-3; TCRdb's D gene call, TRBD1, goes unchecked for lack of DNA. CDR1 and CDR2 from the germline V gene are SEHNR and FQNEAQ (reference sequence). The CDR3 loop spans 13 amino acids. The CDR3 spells CASSFEDTNTIYF.

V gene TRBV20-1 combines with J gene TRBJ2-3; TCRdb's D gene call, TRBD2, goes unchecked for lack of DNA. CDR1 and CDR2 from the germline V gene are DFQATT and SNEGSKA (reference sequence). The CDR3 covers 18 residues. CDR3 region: CSASLTSGRLTSTDTQYF.

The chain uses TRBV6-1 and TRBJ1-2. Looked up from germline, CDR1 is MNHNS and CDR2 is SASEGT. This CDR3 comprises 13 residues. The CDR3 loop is CASSPHAGYGYTF.

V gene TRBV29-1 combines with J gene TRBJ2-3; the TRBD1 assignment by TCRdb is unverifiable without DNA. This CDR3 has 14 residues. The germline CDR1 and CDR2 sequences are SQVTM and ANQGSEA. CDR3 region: CSYDGGSSTDTQYF.

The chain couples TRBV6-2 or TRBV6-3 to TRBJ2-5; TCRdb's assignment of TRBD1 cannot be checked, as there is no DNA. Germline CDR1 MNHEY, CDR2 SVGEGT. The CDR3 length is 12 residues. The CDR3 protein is CASSPRQPAQYF.

The CDR3: CASISGPGGGLYEQYF. The rearrangement links TRBV6-4 to TRBJ2-7; TCRdb proposes TRBD1, but this gene call is untestable without DNA. Germline CDR1 reads MRHNA; CDR2 reads SNTAGT. CDR3 size: 16 residues.

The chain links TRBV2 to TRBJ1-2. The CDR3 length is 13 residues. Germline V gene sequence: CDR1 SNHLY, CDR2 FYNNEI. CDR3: CASSEWENYGYTF.